This T cell receptor beta chain was sequenced for a study of T cells in Graves' hyperthyroidism and ophthalmopathy. The study, taken as a whole, reports: The blood repertoire included most of the expanded thyroid clonotypes above 0.001. The model predicted ophthalmopathy a median roughly six months before onset.

This clonotype appeared many times. Its antigen is as yet unknown. Germline assignment: CDR1 LGHNT and CDR2 FRNRAP. CDR3 length: 13 amino acids. Trimming took 0 bases from V and 2 from J, leaving 5 bases between them. TCR beta CDR3 region amplification was performed from RNA transcripts. The HTBI primer set served for first-round RT-PCR of the TCR CDR3. One entry per CDR3 protein, called by TCRdb with MiXCR from the multiplex PCR reads. The data contain 300,000 to 450,000 distinct CDR3 sequences, around 18% of them singletons. Investigators excluded patients with uncontrolled infection, other autoimmune disease, pregnancy or lactation.

The rearrangement links TRBV12-5 to TRBJ2-7, with unresolved D. What was sequenced was blood. The TCR originated in a woman in her thirties or forties with Graves' ophthalmopathy. The CDR3 coding sequence is TGTGCTAGTGGTTTGGTTCCGGCCTACGAGCAGTACTTC. This encodes CASGLVPAYEQYF.